This is a list of T cell receptor beta chains from one sample in a study of graft-versus-host responses after intestinal transplantation. No antigens are known for them. TCRdb keeps only in-frame clones here, not all; method: immunoSEQ multiplex PCR. The repertoire holds about 86,000 clones, with around 90% as singletons. The sample consisted of unstimulated CD8+ T cells sorted from spleen or lymph node cells, taken before intestinal transplant. The origin of the receptors is a human donor who received an intestinal transplant. CDR3s include the opening cysteine and the closing phenylalanine or tryptophan. The order of the fields is V gene, D gene, clone size, J gene, CDR3 DNA, CDR3 protein. D genes are given only for firm matches. For some rows the clone size is stated as once, few or many, or as a class when expanded; others skip it.

TRBV6-6	.	.	TRBJ2-2	TGTGCCAGCAGTCACAGGTCCTTTATAACCGGGGAGCTGTTTTTT	CASSHRSFITGELFF
TRBV14	.	.	TRBJ1-2	TGTGCCAGCAGCCACAATTCGGGGGGACGTGGCTACACCTTC	CASSHNSGGRGYTF
TRBV7-6	.	.	TRBJ2-7	TGTGCCAGCAGCCCAACCCCTAATTACGAGCAGTACTTC	CASSPTPNYEQYF
TRBV29-1	TRBD1	.	TRBJ1-2	TGCAGCGTAGAGGGGGCGGGCAGCGGTGGCTACACCTTC	CSVEGAGSGGYTF
TRBV7-9	.	.	TRBJ1-1	TGTGCCAGCAGTCCGACAGTATACGCTGAAGCTTTCTTT	CASSPTVYAEAFF
TRBV7-9	TRBD1	.	TRBJ1-1	TGTGCCAGCAGCTCGGACAGGGGCACTGAAGCTTTCTTT	CASSSDRGTEAFF
TRBV18	TRBD2	.	TRBJ2-7	TGTGCCAGCTCACCATGGCGGCGGGGGAAAACTAGTTCCCCTCACGAGCAGTACTTC	CASSPWRRGKTSSPHEQYF
TRBV19	.	.	TRBJ2-7	TGTGCCAGTAGTCCACGGGATACAGCCTACGAGCAGTACTTC	CASSPRDTAYEQYF
TRBV9	.	.	TRBJ1-1	TGTGCCAGCAGCGTAGTTGAGGGTTACACTGAAGCTTTCTTT	CASSVVEGYTEAFF
TRBV28	.	once	TRBJ2-1	TGTGCCAGCATCGACATCCTGGGCTCCTACAATGAGCAGTTCTTC	CASIDILGSYNEQFF